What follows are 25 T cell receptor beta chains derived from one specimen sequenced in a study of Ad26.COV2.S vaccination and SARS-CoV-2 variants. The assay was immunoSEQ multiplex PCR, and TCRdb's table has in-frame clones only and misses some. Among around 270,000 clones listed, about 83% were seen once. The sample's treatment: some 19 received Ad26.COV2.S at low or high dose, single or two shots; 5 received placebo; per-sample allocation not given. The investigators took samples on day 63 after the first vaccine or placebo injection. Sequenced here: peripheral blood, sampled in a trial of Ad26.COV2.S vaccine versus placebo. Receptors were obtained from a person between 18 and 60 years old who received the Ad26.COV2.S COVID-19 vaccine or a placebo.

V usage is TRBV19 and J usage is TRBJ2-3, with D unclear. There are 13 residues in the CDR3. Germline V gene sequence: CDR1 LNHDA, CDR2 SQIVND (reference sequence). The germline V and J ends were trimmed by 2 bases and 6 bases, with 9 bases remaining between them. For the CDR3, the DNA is TGTGCCAGTAGTATAACTCTCTCGGATACGCAGTATTTT. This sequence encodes CASSITLSDTQYF. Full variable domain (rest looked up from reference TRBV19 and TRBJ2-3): DGGITQSPKYLFRKEGQNVTLSCEQNLNHDAMYWYRQDPGQGLRLIYYSQIVNDFQKGDIAEGYSVSREKKESFPLTVTSAQKNPTAFYLCASSITLSDTQYFGPGTRLTVL.

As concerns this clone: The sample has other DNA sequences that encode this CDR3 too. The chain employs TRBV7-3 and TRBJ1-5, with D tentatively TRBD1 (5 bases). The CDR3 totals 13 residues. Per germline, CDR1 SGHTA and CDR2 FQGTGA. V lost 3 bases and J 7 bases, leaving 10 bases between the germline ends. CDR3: CASSLQGGQPQHF. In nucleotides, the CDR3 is TGTGCCAGCAGCTTGCAGGGCGGGCAGCCCCAGCATTTT.

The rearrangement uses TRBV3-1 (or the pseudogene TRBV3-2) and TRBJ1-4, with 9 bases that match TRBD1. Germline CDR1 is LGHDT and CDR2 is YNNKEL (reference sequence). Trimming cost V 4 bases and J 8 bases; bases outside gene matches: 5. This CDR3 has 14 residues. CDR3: CASSPDRGYEKLFF. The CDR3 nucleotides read TGTGCCAGCAGCCCGGACAGGGGATACGAAAAACTGTTTTTT.

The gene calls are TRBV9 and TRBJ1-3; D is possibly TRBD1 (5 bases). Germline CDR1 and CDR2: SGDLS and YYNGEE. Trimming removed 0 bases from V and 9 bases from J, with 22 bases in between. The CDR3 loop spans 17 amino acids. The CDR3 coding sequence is TGTGCCAGCAGCGTAGGTGGTAATTACGGGGGTCAGAGCACCATATATTTT. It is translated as CASSVGGNYGGQSTIYF.

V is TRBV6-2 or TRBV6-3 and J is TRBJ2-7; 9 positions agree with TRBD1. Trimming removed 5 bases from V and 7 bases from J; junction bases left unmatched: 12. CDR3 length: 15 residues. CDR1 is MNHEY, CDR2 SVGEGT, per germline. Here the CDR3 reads CASSLHTGGAREQYF. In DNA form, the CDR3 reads TGTGCCAGCAGTCTTCATACAGGGGGCGCGAGGGAGCAGTACTTC.

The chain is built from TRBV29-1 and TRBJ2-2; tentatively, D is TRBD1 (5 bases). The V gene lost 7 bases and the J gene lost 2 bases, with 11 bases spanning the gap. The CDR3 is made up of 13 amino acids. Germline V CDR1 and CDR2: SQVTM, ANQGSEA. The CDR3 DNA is TGCAGCGGCCTGACAGTTAACACCGGGGAGCTGTTTTTT. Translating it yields CSGLTVNTGELFF.

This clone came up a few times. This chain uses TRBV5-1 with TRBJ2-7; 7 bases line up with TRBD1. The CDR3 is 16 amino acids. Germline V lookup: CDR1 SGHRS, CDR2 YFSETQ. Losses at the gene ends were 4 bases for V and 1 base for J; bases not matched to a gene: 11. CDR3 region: CASSPPTTGSSYEQYF. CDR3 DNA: TGCGCCAGCAGCCCCCCCACGACAGGGTCTTCCTACGAGCAGTACTTC.

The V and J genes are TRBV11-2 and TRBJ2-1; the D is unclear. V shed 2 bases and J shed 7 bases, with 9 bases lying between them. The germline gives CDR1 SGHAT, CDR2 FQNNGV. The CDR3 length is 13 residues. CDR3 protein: CASSLPPKNEQFF. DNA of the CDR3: TGTGCCAGCAGCTTACCGCCGAAGAATGAGCAGTTCTTC. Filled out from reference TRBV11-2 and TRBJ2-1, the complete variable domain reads EAGVAQSPRYKIIEKRQSVAFWCNPISGHATLYWYQQILGQGPKLLIQFQNNGVVDDSQLPKDRFSAERLKGVDSTLKIQPAKLEDSAVYLCASSLPPKNEQFFGPGTRLTVL.

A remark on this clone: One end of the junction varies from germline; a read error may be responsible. The CDR3 DNA is TGTGCCAGCAGATTAGAGCGGACAGGAGGTTCTGGGGCCAACGTCCTGACTTTC. This gives the protein CASRLERTGGSGANVLTF. The chain couples TRBV7-8 to TRBJ2-6; TRBD1 aligns across 7 bases. CDR1 is SGHVS, CDR2 FQNEAQ, per germline. This CDR3 contains 18 residues. Full variable domain (missing parts from reference TRBV7-8 and TRBJ2-6): GAGVSQSPRYKVAKRGQDVALRCDPISGHVSLFWYQQALGQGPEFLTYFQNEAQLDKSGLPSDRFFAERPEGSVSTLKIQRTQQEDSAVYLCASRLERTGGSGANVLTFGAGSRLTVL.

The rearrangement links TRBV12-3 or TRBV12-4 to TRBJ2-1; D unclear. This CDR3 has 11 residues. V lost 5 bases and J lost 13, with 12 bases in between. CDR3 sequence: CASSNTGAQFF. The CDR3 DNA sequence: TGTGCCAGCAGTAATACGGGCGCTCAGTTCTTC.

CDR3 region: CASSLAPGRGYNEQFF. Written as DNA, the CDR3 is TGTGCCAGCAGCTTAGCCCCCGGCAGGGGTTACAATGAGCAGTTCTTC. The chain links TRBV7-9 to TRBJ2-1; perhaps TRBD1 as D (6 bases). The V and J ends lost 0 bases and 4 bases respectively, with 13 bases between them. The CDR3 runs to 16 residues. Germline assignment: CDR1 SEHNR and CDR2 FQNEAQ (reference sequence).

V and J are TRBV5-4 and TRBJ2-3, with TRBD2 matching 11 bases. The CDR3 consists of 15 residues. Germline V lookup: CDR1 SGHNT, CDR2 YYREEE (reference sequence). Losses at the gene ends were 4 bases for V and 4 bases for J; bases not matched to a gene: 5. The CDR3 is CASSALAGGPDTQYF. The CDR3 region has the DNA TGTGCCAGCAGCGCCCTAGCGGGGGGCCCAGATACGCAGTATTTT. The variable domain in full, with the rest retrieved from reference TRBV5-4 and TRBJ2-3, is ETGVTQSPTHLIKTRGQQVTLRCSSQSGHNTVSWYQQALGQGPQFIFQYYREEENGRGNFPPRFSGLQFPNYSSELNVNALELDDSALYLCASSALAGGPDTQYFGPGTRLTVL.

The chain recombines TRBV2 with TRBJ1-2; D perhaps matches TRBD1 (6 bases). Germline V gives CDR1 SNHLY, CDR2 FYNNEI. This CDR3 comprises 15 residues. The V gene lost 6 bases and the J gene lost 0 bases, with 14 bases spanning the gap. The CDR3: CASRGEGETNYGYTF. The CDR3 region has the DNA TGTGCCAGCAGGGGGGAGGGGGAAACTAACTATGGCTACACCTTC.

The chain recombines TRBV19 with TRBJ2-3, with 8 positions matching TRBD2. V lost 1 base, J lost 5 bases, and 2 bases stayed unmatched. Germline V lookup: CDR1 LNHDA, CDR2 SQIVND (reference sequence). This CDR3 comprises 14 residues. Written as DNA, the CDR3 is TGTGCCAGTAGTATAGCGGGAGGGGTAGATACGCAGTATTTT. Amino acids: CASSIAGGVDTQYF.

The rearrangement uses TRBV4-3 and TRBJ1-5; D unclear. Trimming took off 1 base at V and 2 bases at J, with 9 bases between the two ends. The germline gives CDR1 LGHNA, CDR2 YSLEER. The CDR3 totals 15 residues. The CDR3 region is CASSQGRAGNQPQHF. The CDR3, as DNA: TGCGCCAGCAGCCAAGGTAGGGCTGGCAATCAGCCCCAGCATTTT.

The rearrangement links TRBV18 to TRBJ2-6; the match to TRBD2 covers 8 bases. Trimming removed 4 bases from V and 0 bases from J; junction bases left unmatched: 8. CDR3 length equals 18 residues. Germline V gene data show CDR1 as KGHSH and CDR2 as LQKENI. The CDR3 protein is CASSQTSDSHSGANVLTF. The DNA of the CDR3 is TGTGCCAGCTCACAGACTAGCGACAGCCACTCTGGGGCCAACGTCCTGACTTTC. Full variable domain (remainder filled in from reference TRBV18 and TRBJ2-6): NAGVMQNPRHLVRRRGQEARLRCSPMKGHSHVYWYRQLPEEGLKFMVYLQKENIIDESGMPKERFSAEFPKEGPSILRIQQVVRGDSAAYFCASSQTSDSHSGANVLTFGAGSRLTVL.

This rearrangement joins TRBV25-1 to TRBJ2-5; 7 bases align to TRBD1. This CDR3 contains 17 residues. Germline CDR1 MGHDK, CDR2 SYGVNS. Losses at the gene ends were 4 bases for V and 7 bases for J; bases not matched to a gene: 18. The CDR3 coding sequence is TGTGCCAGCAGTGGGTTCCCCGGGACAGAATTGGATGGGACCCAGTACTTC. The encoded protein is CASSGFPGTELDGTQYF.

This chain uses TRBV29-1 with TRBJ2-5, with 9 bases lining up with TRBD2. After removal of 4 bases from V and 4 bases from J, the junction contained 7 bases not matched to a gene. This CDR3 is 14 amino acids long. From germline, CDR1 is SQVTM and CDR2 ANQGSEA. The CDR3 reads CSVAGSGGGETQYF. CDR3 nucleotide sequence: TGCAGCGTTGCAGGTAGCGGGGGAGGAGAGACCCAGTACTTC.

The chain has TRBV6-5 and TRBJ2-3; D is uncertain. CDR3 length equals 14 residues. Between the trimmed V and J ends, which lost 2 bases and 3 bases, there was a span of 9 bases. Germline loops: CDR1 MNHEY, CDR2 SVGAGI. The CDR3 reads CASSYRAATDTQYF. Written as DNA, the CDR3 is TGTGCCAGCAGTTACAGGGCAGCGACAGATACGCAGTATTTT.

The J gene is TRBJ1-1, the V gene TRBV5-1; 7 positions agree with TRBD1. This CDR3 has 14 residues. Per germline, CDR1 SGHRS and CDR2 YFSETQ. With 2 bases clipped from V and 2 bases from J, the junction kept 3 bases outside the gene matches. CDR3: CASSFGQANTEAFF. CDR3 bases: TGCGCCAGCAGCTTCGGACAGGCTAACACTGAAGCTTTCTTT.

The chain's CDR3 is CASSVSRGMGSPLHF. CDR3 coding DNA: TGTGCCAGCAGCGTATCTAGGGGAATGGGTTCACCCCTCCACTTT. This chain joins TRBV9 and TRBJ1-6, with D perhaps matching TRBD1 (5 bases). Germline loops: CDR1 SGDLS, CDR2 YYNGEE. V lost 1 base, J lost 9 bases, and 14 bases lay in between. This CDR3 has 15 residues.

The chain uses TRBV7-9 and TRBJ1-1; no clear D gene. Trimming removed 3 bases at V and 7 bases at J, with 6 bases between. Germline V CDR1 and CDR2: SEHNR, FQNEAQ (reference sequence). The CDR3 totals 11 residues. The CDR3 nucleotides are TGTGCCAGCAGCTTGGGAAATGAAGCTTTCTTT. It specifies CASSLGNEAFF. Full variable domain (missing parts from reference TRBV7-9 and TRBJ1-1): DTGVSQNPRHKITKRGQNVTFRCDPISEHNRLYWYRQTLGQGPEFLTYFQNEAQLEKSRLLSDRFSAERPKGSFSTLEIQRTEQGDSAMYLCASSLGNEAFFGQGTRLTVV.

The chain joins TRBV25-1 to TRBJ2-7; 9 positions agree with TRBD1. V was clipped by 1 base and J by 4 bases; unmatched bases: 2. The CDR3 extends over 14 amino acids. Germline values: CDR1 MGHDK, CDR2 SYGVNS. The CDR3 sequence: CASSESGTGYEQYV. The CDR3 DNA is TGTGCCAGCAGTGAATCCGGGACAGGGTACGAGCAGTACGTC.

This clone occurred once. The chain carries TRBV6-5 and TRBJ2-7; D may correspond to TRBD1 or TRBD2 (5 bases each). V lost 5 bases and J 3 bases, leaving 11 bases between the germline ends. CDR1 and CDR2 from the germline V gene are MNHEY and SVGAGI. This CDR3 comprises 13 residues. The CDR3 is CASSRDGLYEQYF. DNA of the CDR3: TGTGCCAGCAGTCGGGACGGACTCTACGAGCAGTACTTC.

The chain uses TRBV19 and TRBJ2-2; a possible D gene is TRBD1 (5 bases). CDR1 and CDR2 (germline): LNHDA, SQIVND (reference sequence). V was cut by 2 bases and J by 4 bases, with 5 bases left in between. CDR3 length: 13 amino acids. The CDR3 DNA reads TGTGCCAGTAGTATACAGGGCACCGGGGAGCTGTTTTTT. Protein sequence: CASSIQGTGELFF.